This TCR beta chain was identified in a study of blood T cell repertoires in COVID-19. Study summary: Sample material is recorded as cDNA or gDNA derived from T cells, B-cell-depleted T cells, or PBMCs.

In the original workflow: Estimation of nucleated cell counts relied on the amplification of reference gene primers. Repertoires were generated with immunoSEQ multiplex PCR, while TCRdb's copy carries only in-frame clones and drops some. V and J calls and clone size are those listed in that table; D and trimming were worked out from the DNA. There are 250,000 or so clones in the sample; about four fifths occur only once, and 4% lies in the top ten. This CDR3 has 13 amino acids. In germline, CDR1 is LNHDA, CDR2 SQIVND (reference sequence). V shed 5 bases, J shed 1 base, and the junction held 0 bases outside the gene matches. About this clone: Other DNA sequences within the sample encode an identical CDR3.

The chain carries TRBV19 and TRBJ2-5, with TRBD1 matching over 8 bases. The receptor's source is a man aged 50-59 years with acute or convalescent COVID-19. The sample consisted of peripheral blood. The CDR3 spells CASSGQGQETQYF. In nucleotides, the CDR3 is TGTGCCAGTAGTGGACAGGGCCAAGAGACCCAGTACTTC. Full variable domain (rest looked up from reference TRBV19 and TRBJ2-5): DGGITQSPKYLFRKEGQNVTLSCEQNLNHDAMYWYRQDPGQGLRLIYYSQIVNDFQKGDIAEGYSVSREKKESFPLTVTSAQKNPTAFYLCASSGQGQETQYFGPGTRLLVL.